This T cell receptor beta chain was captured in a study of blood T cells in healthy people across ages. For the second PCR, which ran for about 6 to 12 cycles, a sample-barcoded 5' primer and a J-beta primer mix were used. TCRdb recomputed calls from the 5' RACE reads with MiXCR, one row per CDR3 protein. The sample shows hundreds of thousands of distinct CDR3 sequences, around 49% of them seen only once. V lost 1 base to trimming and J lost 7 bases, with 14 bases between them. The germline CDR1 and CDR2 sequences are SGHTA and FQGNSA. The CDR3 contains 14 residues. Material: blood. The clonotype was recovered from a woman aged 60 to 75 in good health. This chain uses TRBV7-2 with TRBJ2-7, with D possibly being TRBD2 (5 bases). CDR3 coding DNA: TGTGCCAGCAGCTTAGATCCAGGTACGGGGGAGCAGTACTTC. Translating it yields CASSLDPGTGEQYF.